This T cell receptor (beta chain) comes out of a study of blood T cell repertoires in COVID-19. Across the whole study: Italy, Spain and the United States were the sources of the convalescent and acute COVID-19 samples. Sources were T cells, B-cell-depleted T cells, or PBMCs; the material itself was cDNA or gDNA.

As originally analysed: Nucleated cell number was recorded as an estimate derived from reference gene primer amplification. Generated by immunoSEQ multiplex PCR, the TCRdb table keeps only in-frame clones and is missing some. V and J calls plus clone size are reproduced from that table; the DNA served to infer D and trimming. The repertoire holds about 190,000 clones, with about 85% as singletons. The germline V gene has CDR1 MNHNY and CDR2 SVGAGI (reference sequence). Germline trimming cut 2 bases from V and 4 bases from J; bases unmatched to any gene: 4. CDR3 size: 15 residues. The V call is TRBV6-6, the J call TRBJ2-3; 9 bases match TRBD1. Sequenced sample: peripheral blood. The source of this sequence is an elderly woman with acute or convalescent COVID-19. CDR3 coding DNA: TGTGCCAGCAGTTACAGACAGGGGGGCCCAGATACGCAGTATTTT. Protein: CASSYRQGGPDTQYF.